This is a list of T cell receptor beta chains from one sample in a study of cytomegalovirus exposure and HLA in healthy donors. Here immunoSEQ multiplex PCR was the method, and the copy in TCRdb shows in-frame clones only, minus some. Among approximately 100,000 clones, roughly four fifths were seen once, and the ten largest hold roughly 6.5%. Sample: PBMCs. All receptors derive from a woman between 45 and 65 years old in good health and CMV-seropositive. Both conserved end residues are part of each CDR3. Each record gives: J gene, V gene, CDR3 protein.

>TRBJ2-7|TRBV27
CASSLARGQTDEQYF
>TRBJ1-2|TRBV28
CASSLVRTGPPGYTF
>TRBJ2-7|TRBV7-6
CASSLAAGQGRSYEQYF
>TRBJ2-5|TRBV7-9
CASSLRRVETQYF
>TRBJ2-5|TRBV19
CASSLGRRQGQETQYF
>TRBJ2-1|TRBV4-3
CASSLAGGDEQFF
>TRBJ2-7|TRBV30
CAWSAGFSYEQYF
>TRBJ2-5|TRBV20-1
CSAAGEETQYF
>TRBJ2-3|TRBV5-6
CASSLWGGNTDTQYF
>TRBJ2-4|TRBV7-2
CASSLVEGGFGQNIQYF
>TRBJ2-5|TRBV9
CASSVGTSGGAQTQYF
>TRBJ1-1|TRBV5-4
CASSSRTYGDTEAFF
>TRBJ2-2|TRBV7-6
CASHPGTGGRGTGELFF
>TRBJ2-7|TRBV5-1
CASSFSGGALGNEQYF
>TRBJ2-7|TRBV7-9
CSTSWDRSSYEQYF
>TRBJ1-1|TRBV9
CASSVASRGITEAFF
>TRBJ1-2|TRBV29-1
CSVEDPGQTYYGYTF
>TRBJ2-3|TRBV25-1
CASSKGLHTDTQYF
>TRBJ1-1|TRBV6-5
CASRQGRHTEAFF
>TRBJ2-3|TRBV19
CASKDSTDTQYF
>TRBJ2-1|TRBV6-5
CASRPTGNEGNEQFF
>TRBJ2-3|TRBV7-9
CASSWDSSTDTQYF
>TRBJ1-2|TRBV19
CASFGTEYGYTF
>TRBJ1-2|TRBV5-1
CASSDPGTGGLYGYTF
>TRBJ1-2|TRBV5-1
CASSQLTGEDGYTF
>TRBJ1-1|TRBV7-8
CASSPLAVRGFF
>TRBJ2-4|TRBV23-1
CASSQSRGDFTWAKNIQYF
>TRBJ1-3|TRBV29-1
CSAGYSGNTIYF
>TRBJ2-1|TRBV5-8
CASSLEAGLSYNEQFF
>TRBJ2-7|TRBV4-3
CASSQERGGGYEQYF
>TRBJ1-2|TRBV28
CASSLPDRGVYGYTF